Below, 10 T cell receptor beta chains from the same sample are listed, as sequenced in a study of blood T cell repertoires in COVID-19. The protocol was immunoSEQ multiplex PCR, while the TCRdb copy is restricted to in-frame clones and leaves out a portion. The table lists hundreds of thousands of clones, roughly 88% of them singletons. The sequenced material came from peripheral blood. The receptors shown here come from a man aged 18 to 29 with active or convalescent COVID-19.

This chain connects TRBV10-3 to TRBJ1-1, with D unclear. CDR3 length equals 16 residues. The V end was cut by 0 bases, the J end by 1 base, with 12 bases between. The V gene's germline CDR1 is ENHRY and CDR2 SYGVKD. The CDR3 sequence is CAISESEFQPNTEAFF. The CDR3 DNA follows: TGTGCCATCAGTGAGTCGGAGTTCCAGCCGAACACTGAAGCTTTCTTT.

The chain is built from TRBV5-1 and TRBJ2-7; TRBD2 aligns across 10 bases. The length of the CDR3 is 16 residues. Germline V lookup: CDR1 SGHRS, CDR2 YFSETQ. J gave up 2 bases and V 1 base, and 6 bases lay outside the gene matches. In DNA form, the CDR3 reads TGCGCCAGCAGCTTGACTAGCGGGGTACCTACCTACGAGCAGTACTTC. Residues: CASSLTSGVPTYEQYF.

This clone was observed a single time. CDR3 protein: CASFGGFEQFF. The CDR3, as DNA: TGTGCCAGTTTTGGGGGGTTTGAGCAGTTCTTC. The chain links TRBV7-9 to TRBJ2-1, with D tentatively TRBD2 (6 bases). V was cut by 9 bases and J by 9 bases, with 12 bases left in between. Germline V gives CDR1 SEHNR, CDR2 FQNEAQ (reference sequence). The CDR3 spans 11 residues.

The chain links TRBV5-4 to TRBJ2-7; 9 bases are a match to TRBD1. This CDR3 contains 14 residues. The trim removed 3 bases at V and 7 bases at J, leaving 8 bases unmatched. Germline V gene data show CDR1 as SGHNT and CDR2 as YYREEE (reference sequence). CDR3 sequence reads: CASSWQQGAREQYF. CDR3 nucleotides: TGTGCCAGCAGCTGGCAACAGGGGGCGCGGGAGCAGTACTTC.

CDR3 residues: CASSIRGQYQETQYF. In nucleotides, the CDR3 is TGTGCCAGCAGTATTCGGGGACAATACCAAGAGACCCAGTACTTC. The gene calls are TRBV2 and TRBJ2-5; possibly TRBD1 for D (6 bases). The V end was cut by 5 bases, the J end by 0 bases, with 13 bases between. Germline loops: CDR1 SNHLY, CDR2 FYNNEI. This CDR3 has 15 residues.

The chain joins TRBV5-6 to TRBJ2-1; D perhaps matches TRBD1 (6 bases). In germline, CDR1 is SGHDT, CDR2 YYEEEE. The CDR3 runs 15 residues. Between the trimmed V and J ends, which lost 4 bases and 7 bases, there was a span of 18 bases. The CDR3 DNA is TGTGCCAGCAGCCACACGCTGCAGGGGATGAATGAGCAGTTCTTC. Its protein is CASSHTLQGMNEQFF.

The V and J genes are TRBV7-2 and TRBJ1-1; maybe TRBD1 (5 bases). The CDR3 consists of 16 residues. Trimming removed 0 bases at V and 10 bases at J, with 21 bases between. The germline gives CDR1 SGHTA, CDR2 FQGNSA. CDR3 loop: CASSLALGPQGNRAFF. The DNA of the CDR3 is TGTGCCAGCAGCTTAGCCCTCGGACCGCAGGGAAATCGAGCTTTCTTT.

The genes are TRBV3-1 (or the pseudogene TRBV3-2) and TRBJ2-2; D remains unclear. The V end was cut by 6 bases, the J end by 5 bases, with 10 bases between. The CDR3 runs to 13 residues. CDR1 and CDR2 from the germline V gene are LGHDT and YNNKEL (reference sequence). CDR3 sequence (DNA): TGTGCCAGCAGTCAAAGCAGGACCGGGGAGCTGTTTTTT. Amino acids: CASSQSRTGELFF.

This clone was recorded only once. The rearrangement links TRBV2 to TRBJ1-5, with D maybe TRBD1 (6 bases). From germline, CDR1 is SNHLY and CDR2 FYNNEI. The CDR3 sequence is 13 residues long. Trimming removed 4 bases from V and 4 bases from J, with 8 bases in between. CDR3 residues: CASSVTGNQPQHF. In nucleotides, the CDR3 is TGTGCCAGCAGTGTTACAGGGAATCAGCCCCAGCATTTT.

The rearrangement links TRBV7-9 to TRBJ2-3, with a possible D match to TRBD2 (6 bases). V gave up 5 bases and J gave up 3 bases, with 12 bases separating them. The CDR3 is 14 residues long. CDR1 and CDR2 (germline): SEHNR, FQNEAQ (reference sequence). CDR3 region: CASSPPAGTDTQYF. The CDR3 DNA follows: TGTGCCAGCAGCCCCCCAGCGGGTACAGATACGCAGTATTTT.